This is a list of T cell receptor beta chains from one sample in a study of shared clonotypes between healthy human individuals. Only in-frame clones appear in the TCRdb table, and some are missing; sequencing was by immunoSEQ multiplex PCR. The table shows approximately 2.5 million clones, with approximately 93% occurring only once. The sequencing sample was made of naive CD4+ T cells from PBMCs. The receptors derive from a young man in good health. Some clones in this sample may be carry-over from other donors' samples. CDR3s include the opening cysteine and the closing phenylalanine or tryptophan. A D gene is named only where the DNA matches it firmly. Some rows have no size entry. The others give once, few or many, or a class for an expanded clone.

V gene,J gene,CDR3 length,clone size,D gene,CDR3 protein,CDR3 DNA
TRBV5-1,TRBJ1-1,13,NA,NA,CASSFTGITEAFF,TGCGCCAGCAGCTTCACAGGGATCACTGAAGCTTTCTTT
TRBV5-1,TRBJ1-3,16,NA,NA,CASSLEGDGARNTIYF,TGCGCCAGCAGCTTGGAAGGGGACGGCGCTAGGAACACCATATATTTT
TRBV19,TRBJ2-2,13,NA,NA,CASSPGGRRELFF,TGTGCCAGTAGTCCAGGGGGGCGTAGGGAGCTGTTTTTT
TRBV7-2,TRBJ2-5,16,NA,NA,CASSRLVAGAGGTQYF,TGTGCCAGCAGCCGCCTGGTCGCAGGGGCCGGGGGGACCCAGTACTTC
TRBV7-3,TRBJ2-1,15,NA,NA,CASSLLGGTYNEQFF,TGTGCCAGCAGCTTACTAGGGGGGACCTACAATGAGCAGTTCTTC
TRBV14,TRBJ1-1,15,NA,NA,CASSLSAGPPLKAFF,TGTGCCAGCAGCCTCTCGGCGGGGCCCCCTTTGAAAGCTTTCTTT
TRBV7-2,TRBJ2-3,14,NA,NA,CASSLSSNTDTQYF,TGTGCCAGCAGCTTATCTAGTAACACAGATACGCAGTATTTT
TRBV5-1,TRBJ2-3,14,NA,NA,CASSPGPGADTQYF,TGCGCCAGCAGCCCGGGACCAGGGGCAGATACGCAGTATTTT
TRBV7-9,TRBJ1-1,15,NA,TRBD1,CASSLQQGANTEAFF,TGTGCCAGCAGCTTACAGCAGGGGGCGAACACTGAAGCTTTCTTT
TRBV28,TRBJ2-7,13,NA,NA,CASSPDGISEQYF,TGTGCCAGCAGTCCCGATGGGATAAGCGAGCAGTACTTC
TRBV7-9,TRBJ1-1,12,NA,TRBD1,CASSRDSWEAFF,TGTGCCAGCAGCAGGGACAGTTGGGAAGCTTTCTTT
TRBV5-1,TRBJ2-2,15,NA,TRBD1,CASSEGQGVTGELFF,TGCGCCAGCAGCGAGGGACAGGGGGTAACCGGGGAGCTGTTTTTT
TRBV4-2,TRBJ2-2,14,NA,NA,CASRSTAFTGELFF,TGTGCCAGCAGATCTACGGCATTCACCGGGGAGCTGTTTTTT
TRBV7-2,TRBJ2-3,14,NA,NA,CASSLGGSADTQYF,TGTGCCAGCAGCTTAGGCGGGTCCGCAGATACGCAGTATTTT
TRBV29-1,TRBJ2-5,13,NA,NA,CSANVGGAETQYF,TGCAGCGCCAACGTGGGGGGGGCAGAGACCCAGTACTTC
TRBV4-1,TRBJ2-5,14,NA,NA,CASSQELNWEVLYF,TGCGCCAGCAGCCAAGAATTAAACTGGGAGGTTCTGTACTTC
TRBV7-3,TRBJ2-7,13,NA,TRBD1,CASSPGTDYEQYF,TGTGCCAGCAGCCCGGGGACAGACTACGAGCAGTACTTC
TRBV28,TRBJ1-2,15,NA,NA,CASTPLGPLNYGYTF,TGTGCCAGCACACCCTTGGGGCCCCTTAACTATGGCTACACCTTC
TRBV5-1,TRBJ1-1,14,NA,TRBD1,CASSTGGLNTEAFF,TGCGCCAGCAGTACAGGGGGCCTGAACACTGAAGCTTTCTTT
TRBV7-9,TRBJ1-2,15,NA,NA,CASSLGSGVNYGYTF,TGTGCCAGCAGCTTAGGTTCTGGGGTTAACTATGGCTACACCTTC
TRBV5-1,TRBJ1-5,13,NA,NA,CASSLDRDQPQHF,TGCGCCAGCAGCTTGGACAGGGATCAGCCCCAGCATTTT
TRBV2,TRBJ2-1,14,NA,NA,CASSEWTPNNEQFF,TGTGCCAGCAGTGAATGGACACCTAACAATGAGCAGTTCTTC
TRBV5-1,TRBJ1-5,15,NA,TRBD1,CASSWTGDSNQPQHF,TGCGCCAGCAGCTGGACAGGGGATAGCAATCAGCCCCAGCATTTT
TRBV9,TRBJ2-7,13,NA,NA,CASSETSYSEQYF,TGTGCCAGCAGCGAGACTAGTTATTCCGAGCAGTACTTC
TRBV2,TRBJ2-7,14,NA,TRBD2,CASRGRTSGSEQYF,TGTGCCAGCAGGGGACGGACTAGCGGGAGTGAGCAGTACTTC
TRBV10-3,TRBJ2-3,16,NA,TRBD2,CATGGQLAGAADTQYF,TGTGCCACCGGGGGACAACTAGCGGGAGCTGCAGATACGCAGTATTTT
TRBV9,TRBJ1-3,14,NA,NA,CASSSGGFLETIYF,TGTGCCAGCAGCTCCGGGGGTTTTTTGGAAACCATATATTTT
TRBV27,TRBJ2-7,14,NA,TRBD1,CASIPQGANYEQYF,TGTGCCAGCATACCACAGGGGGCGAACTACGAGCAGTACTTC
TRBV28,TRBJ2-7,14,NA,NA,CASRRARVVDEQYF,TGTGCCAGCAGACGTGCCAGGGTCGTAGATGAGCAGTACTTC
TRBV9,TRBJ2-1,14,NA,NA,CASSRDGDYNEQFF,TGTGCCAGCAGCCGGGACGGTGACTACAATGAGCAGTTCTTC
TRBV28,TRBJ2-4,14,NA,TRBD2,CASSLGGSKNIQYF,TGTGCCAGCAGTTTGGGGGGGTCCAAAAACATTCAGTACTTC
TRBV5-1,TRBJ1-1,17,NA,TRBD1,CASSLYGVRDRNTEAFF,TGCGCCAGCAGCTTATATGGAGTCCGGGACAGAAACACTGAAGCTTTCTTT
TRBV5-1,TRBJ2-7,14,NA,NA,CASSLEGLSYEQYF,TGCGCCAGCAGCTTGGAGGGACTCTCCTACGAGCAGTACTTC
TRBV5-4,TRBJ2-7,16,NA,TRBD1,CASSPGTGSPGGEQYF,TGTGCCAGCAGCCCTGGGACAGGCTCCCCCGGGGGAGAGCAGTACTTC
TRBV2,TRBJ2-2,13,NA,NA,CASSFFQSGELFF,TGTGCCAGCAGTTTTTTTCAGTCCGGGGAGCTGTTTTTT
TRBV19,TRBJ2-1,19,NA,TRBD2,CASSPLVELAGGDYNEQFF,TGTGCCAGTAGCCCCCTTGTCGAACTAGCGGGAGGGGACTACAATGAGCAGTTCTTC
TRBV5-1,TRBJ1-1,13,few,TRBD1,CASRGQGNTEAFF,TGCGCCAGCAGGGGACAGGGGAACACTGAAGCTTTCTTT
TRBV30,TRBJ2-7,18,NA,NA,CAWSSTNRDPLSPYEQYF,TGTGCCTGGAGTTCCACGAACCGGGACCCACTCTCCCCCTACGAGCAGTACTTC
TRBV19,TRBJ1-1,15,NA,NA,CASSIGGVMNTEAFF,TGTGCCAGTAGTATAGGGGGGGTTATGAACACTGAAGCTTTCTTT
TRBV7-7,TRBJ2-5,16,NA,TRBD1,CASSLGGGFGQETQYF,TGTGCCAGCAGCTTAGGAGGGGGCTTCGGCCAAGAGACCCAGTACTTC
TRBV7-9,TRBJ2-2,17,once,TRBD2,CASSPLSGLANTGELFF,TGTGCCAGCAGCCCTCTCTCGGGACTAGCAAACACCGGGGAGCTGTTTTTT
TRBV14,TRBJ2-7,15,NA,TRBD1,CASSQNRGRGYEQYF,TGTGCCAGCAGCCAGAACAGGGGGCGTGGGTACGAGCAGTACTTC
TRBV19,TRBJ1-2,16,few,TRBD1,CASSGDRDRGSYGYTF,TGTGCCAGTAGTGGAGACCGGGACAGGGGGAGCTATGGCTACACCTTC
TRBV27,TRBJ2-3,14,NA,NA,CASSPPGRTDTQYF,TGTGCCAGCAGTCCCCCGGGCAGAACAGATACGCAGTATTTT
TRBV18,TRBJ2-5,16,NA,NA,CASSPLERRVKETQYF,TGTGCCAGCTCACCACTTGAGAGGCGGGTGAAAGAGACCCAGTACTTC
TRBV15,TRBJ1-5,15,NA,NA,CATSRDQAGPRPQHF,TGTGCCACCAGCAGAGATCAGGCAGGGCCTAGGCCCCAGCATTTT
TRBV9,TRBJ1-4,13,NA,NA,CASSVQQDEKLFF,TGTGCCAGCAGCGTACAGCAGGATGAAAAACTGTTTTTT
TRBV11-2,TRBJ2-7,12,NA,NA,CASSLRGSEQYF,TGTGCCAGCAGCTTACGGGGGAGCGAGCAGTACTTC
TRBV2,TRBJ1-3,14,NA,TRBD1,CASGRTGVGNTIYF,TGTGCCAGCGGAAGAACAGGGGTGGGAAACACCATATATTTT
TRBV29-1,TRBJ2-6,17,NA,TRBD2,CSVVQVGGGSGANVLTF,TGCAGCGTTGTACAGGTTGGCGGGGGCTCTGGGGCCAACGTCCTGACTTTC
TRBV5-1,TRBJ2-1,18,NA,TRBD2,CASSLVASGGSAYNEQFF,TGCGCCAGCAGCTTGGTGGCTAGCGGGGGGAGCGCCTACAATGAGCAGTTCTTC
TRBV9,TRBJ2-3,18,NA,NA,CASSVGLGPSWAADTQYF,TGTGCCAGCAGCGTAGGTTTGGGCCCCTCCTGGGCGGCAGATACGCAGTATTTT
TRBV5-1,TRBJ1-4,19,NA,TRBD1,CASSLTGTGTRGSNEKLFF,TGCGCCAGCAGCTTAACCGGGACAGGGACTCGAGGCTCCAATGAAAAACTGTTTTTT
TRBV5-1,TRBJ2-7,15,NA,TRBD2,CASSPASGKTYEQYF,TGCGCCAGCAGCCCGGCGAGCGGGAAGACCTACGAGCAGTACTTC